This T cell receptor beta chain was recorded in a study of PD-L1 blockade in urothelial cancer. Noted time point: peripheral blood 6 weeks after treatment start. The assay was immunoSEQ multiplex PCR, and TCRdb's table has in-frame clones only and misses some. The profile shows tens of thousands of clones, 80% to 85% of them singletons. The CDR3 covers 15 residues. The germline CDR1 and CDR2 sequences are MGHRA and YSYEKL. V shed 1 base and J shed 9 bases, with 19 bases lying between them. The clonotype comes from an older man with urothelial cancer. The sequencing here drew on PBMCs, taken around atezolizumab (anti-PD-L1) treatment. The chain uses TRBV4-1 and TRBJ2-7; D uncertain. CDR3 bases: TGCGCCAGCAGCCAAGTCCCAGGTCCAAATGGCGCGCAGTACTTC. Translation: CASSQVPGPNGAQYF.